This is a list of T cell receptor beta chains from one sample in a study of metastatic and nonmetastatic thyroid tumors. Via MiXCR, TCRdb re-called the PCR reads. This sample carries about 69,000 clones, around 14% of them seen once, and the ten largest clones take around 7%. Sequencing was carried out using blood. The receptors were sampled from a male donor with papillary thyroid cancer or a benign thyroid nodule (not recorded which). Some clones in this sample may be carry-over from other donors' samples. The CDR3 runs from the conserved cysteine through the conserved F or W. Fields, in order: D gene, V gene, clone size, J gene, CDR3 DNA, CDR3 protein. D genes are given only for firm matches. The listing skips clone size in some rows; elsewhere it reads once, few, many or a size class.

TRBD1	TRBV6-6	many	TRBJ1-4	TGTGCCAGCAGTTCACTCCTCGGACAGGGGACGAATGAAAAACTGTTTTTT	CASSSLLGQGTNEKLFF
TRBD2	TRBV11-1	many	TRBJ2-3	TGTGCCAGCAGCTTAGAACTAGCGGGAGCAACAGATACGCAGTATTTT	CASSLELAGATDTQYF
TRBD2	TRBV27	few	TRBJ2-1	TGTGTCAGCAGTTTCACAAGGACTAGCGGGAGGGACAGCAATGAGCAGTTCTTC	CVSSFTRTSGRDSNEQFF
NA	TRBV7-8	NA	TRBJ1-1	TGTGCCAGCAGCTTAGGGGGGGCGGACACTGAAGCTTTCTTT	CASSLGGADTEAFF
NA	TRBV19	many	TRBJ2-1	TGTGCCAGTAGTGGCGCGCAGCGGCCCTACAATGAGCAGTTCTTC	CASSGAQRPYNEQFF
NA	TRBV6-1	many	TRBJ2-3	TGTGCCAGCAGTGTCCTGGGGTGGGATACGCAGTATTTT	CASSVLGWDTQYF
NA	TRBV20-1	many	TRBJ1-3	TGCAGTGCTAGAGATTCAGGTTCCCTCCTAGGTTCTGGAAACACCATATATTTT	CSARDSGSLLGSGNTIYF
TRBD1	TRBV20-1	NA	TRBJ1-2	TGCAGTGCTAGAGGGGGACAGGGGCCTAACTATGGCTACACCTTC	CSARGGQGPNYGYTF
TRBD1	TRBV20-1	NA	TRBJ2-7	TGCAGTGCAAAGGTGGGACAGGGATCCTACGATCAGTACTTC	CSAKVGQGSYDQYF
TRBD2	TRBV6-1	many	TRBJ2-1	TGTGCCAGCAGTGAGATAGCGGGAGAGGTCTATGAGCAGTTCTTC	CASSEIAGEVYEQFF
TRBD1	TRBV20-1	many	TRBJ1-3	TGCAGTGCCGGGGACAGGGCCGGAAACACCATATATTTT	CSAGDRAGNTIYF
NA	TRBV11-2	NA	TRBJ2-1	TGTGCCAACAGCCCCTGGGATGAGCAGCTCTTC	CANSPWDEQLF
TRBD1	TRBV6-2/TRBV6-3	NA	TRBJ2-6	TGTGCCAGCAGTACGGACAGGGGGTCTTGGGCTGGGTCCAACGTCCTGACTTTC	CASSTDRGSWAGSNVLTF
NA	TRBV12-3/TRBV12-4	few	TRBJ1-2	TGTGCCATCAGCGGTCAGGGCTATGTCTACACCTTC	CAISGQGYVYTF
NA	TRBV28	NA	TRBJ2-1	TGTGCCAGCAGTTTCTGGATAGCTGTAGCCGACGAGCAGTTCTTC	CASSFWIAVADEQFF
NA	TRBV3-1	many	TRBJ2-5	TGTGCCAGCAGCCCGGGACTTGATCAGTACTTC	CASSPGLDQYF
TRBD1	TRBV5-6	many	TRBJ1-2	TGTGCCAGCAGCCCGGGACAGGGGAAGAGCTATGGCTACACCTTC	CASSPGQGKSYGYTF
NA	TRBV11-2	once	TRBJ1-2	TGTGCCAGCAGCCCCTCTTTTGATGCAGGTAACGGTTACGGCTACACCTTC	CASSPSFDAGNGYGYTF
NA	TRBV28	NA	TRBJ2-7	TGTGCCAGCAGCCCTATTGGGGCCCAGGAGCAGTACTTC	CASSPIGAQEQYF
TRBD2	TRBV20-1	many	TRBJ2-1	TGCAGTGCAGCTAGCGGGAGTTCCTACAATGAGCAGTTCTTC	CSAASGSSYNEQFF
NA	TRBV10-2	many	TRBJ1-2	TGCGCCAGCAGTGAGTCCACAGGAGGTGGCTACACCTTC	CASSESTGGGYTF
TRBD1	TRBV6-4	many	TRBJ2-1	TGTGCCAGCTACCGGGACAGCCGAAAACACCAGAGCTCCTACAATGAGCAGTTCTTC	CASYRDSRKHQSSYNEQFF
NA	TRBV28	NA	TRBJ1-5	TGTGCCAGCAGTTTCTTCTCGGACGGTAGCAATCAGCCCCAGCATTTT	CASSFFSDGSNQPQHF
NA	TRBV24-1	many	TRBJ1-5	TGTGCCACCAGTGCAACGGCAAATCAGCCCCAGCATTTT	CATSATANQPQHF
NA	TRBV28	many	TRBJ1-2	TGTGCCAGCGGGGGGGGAGCTAACTATGGCTACACCTTC	CASGGGANYGYTF